These 29 T cell receptor beta chains were all obtained from the same sample, sequenced in a study of CD8 T cells in ankylosing spondylitis. TCRdb re-called the 5' RACE reads with MiXCR, one entry per CDR3 protein. Among about 140,000 distinct CDR3 sequences listed, 6.5% to 8.5% were seen once. Sequenced material: synovial fluid, either unsorted or a sorted T cell fraction (not recorded which). The receptor set was obtained from a male donor with ankylosing spondylitis.

This clonotype was detected many times. The chain uses TRBV6-1 and TRBJ1-5; unclear D gene. Trimming shortened V by 5 bases and J by 3 bases, and 8 bases separated the two germline ends. This CDR3 comprises 13 residues. Germline-derived CDR1 and CDR2 are MNHNS and SASEGT. CDR3 DNA: TGTGCCAGCAGTCTTACATACAATCAGCCCCAGCATTTT. Translation: CASSLTYNQPQHF.

This clonotype was picked up many times. This chain joins TRBV29-1 and TRBJ2-3; 7 bases line up with TRBD1. This CDR3 comprises 12 residues. The V and J ends lost 5 bases and 4 bases, in that order; junction bases with no gene match: 3. CDR1 is SQVTM and CDR2 is ANQGSEA in the germline V gene. This CDR3 is CSVNRGADTQYF. CDR3 DNA: TGCAGCGTTAACAGGGGCGCAGATACGCAGTATTTT.

The chain carries TRBV10-3 and TRBJ2-3; D unresolved. The germline CDR1 and CDR2 sequences are ENHRY and SYGVKD. The CDR3 has 15 residues. The ends were cut back, 2 bases at V and 4 bases at J, with 13 bases in the middle. The CDR3 sequence: CAISETRDPADTQYF. As DNA, the CDR3 is TGTGCCATCAGTGAGACCCGCGACCCTGCAGATACGCAGTATTTT.

The CDR3 spells CASSPHDSSTDTQYF. The CDR3, as DNA: TGTGCCAGCTCACCACACGATTCTAGCACAGATACGCAGTATTTT. V is TRBV18 and J is TRBJ2-3; D unclear. This CDR3 comprises 15 residues. Trimming left V 1 base short and J 0 bases short, with 8 bases between. CDR1 is KGHSH, CDR2 LQKENI, per germline.

The table lists this clonotype with many counts. The chain employs TRBV9 and TRBJ2-7, with 8 bases fitting TRBD2. Per germline, CDR1 SGDLS and CDR2 YYNGEE. The CDR3 length is 15 residues. V lost 4 bases to trimming and J lost 3 bases; unmatched junction nucleotides: 9. CDR3: CASSSGAGGFYEQYF. Written as DNA, the CDR3 is TGTGCCAGCAGCTCAGGGGCGGGGGGCTTCTACGAGCAGTACTTC.

This clonotype was recorded many times. This chain uses TRBV4-3 with TRBJ2-5, with 8 bases that match TRBD1. The CDR3 length is 14 residues. With 0 bases clipped from V and 6 bases from J, the junction kept 3 bases outside the gene matches. Germline loops: CDR1 LGHNA, CDR2 YSLEER. Here the CDR3 reads CASSQDRTGQTQYF. DNA for the CDR3: TGCGCCAGCAGCCAAGATAGGACAGGGCAGACCCAGTACTTC.

This clonotype was observed a handful of times. The chain has TRBV28 and TRBJ1-5; D possibly corresponds to TRBD1 (6 bases). The germline V gene has CDR1 MDHEN and CDR2 SYDVKM. Trimming took off 9 bases at V and 2 bases at J, with 17 bases between the two ends. There are 15 residues in the CDR3. CDR3 nucleotide sequence: TGTGCCAGTCAGTGGGGGGCAAGCGGCAATCAGCCCCAGCATTTT. Its protein product is CASQWGASGNQPQHF.

A few counts support this clonotype. V gene TRBV20-1 combines with J gene TRBJ1-1; D ambiguous. The V gene's germline CDR1 is DFQATT and CDR2 SNEGSKA (reference sequence). V was pared by 2 bases and J by 5 bases, with 12 bases between. The CDR3 is 13 residues long. The CDR3 region is CSARNWGVTEAFF. CDR3 sequence (DNA): TGCAGTGCTAGAAATTGGGGTGTGACTGAAGCTTTCTTT.

This clonotype occurred many times. The chain couples TRBV7-6 to TRBJ2-3; 11 nucleotides match TRBD2. CDR3 length: 17 residues. Germline CDR1 and CDR2: SGHVS and FNYEAQ. The ends lost 4 bases at V and 2 bases at J; junction bases unmatched: 8. CDR3 in DNA: TGTGCCAGCAGCTCAAGACTAGCGGGGCGATACACAGATACGCAGTATTTT. As protein: CASSSRLAGRYTDTQYF.

This clonotype was seen many times. The rearrangement links TRBV5-1 to TRBJ2-3, with 7 bases matching TRBD2. Germline values: CDR1 SGHRS, CDR2 YFSETQ. The CDR3 has 13 amino acids. Germline trimming cut 3 bases from V and 10 bases from J; bases unmatched to any gene: 8. Here the CDR3 reads CASSSGGGPPQYF. The CDR3 DNA reads TGCGCCAGCAGCTCGGGAGGAGGGCCGCCGCAGTATTTT.

This clonotype was seen ten or more times. The chain carries TRBV7-6 and TRBJ1-1, with TRBD1 as a possible D gene (5 bases). The CDR3 sequence is 16 residues long. Looked up from germline, CDR1 is SGHVS and CDR2 is FNYEAQ. V was cut by 5 bases and J by 1 base, with 17 bases left in between. CDR3 DNA sequence: TGTGCCAGCAGCCCATACGCAGGGATTGAGAACACTGAAGCTTTCTTT. Encoded protein: CASSPYAGIENTEAFF.

The chain carries TRBV5-1 and TRBJ2-5, with 7 bases matching TRBD1. Germline V gives CDR1 SGHRS, CDR2 YFSETQ. The CDR3 runs to 12 residues. The V and J ends lost 7 bases and 5 bases, in that order; junction bases with no gene match: 5. The CDR3 reads CASGTGVETQYF. In DNA form, the CDR3 reads TGCGCCAGCGGAACAGGGGTGGAGACCCAGTACTTC.

The chain joins TRBV5-5 to TRBJ1-1; D may be TRBD1 (6 bases). Trimming removed 7 bases from V and 0 bases from J, with 16 bases in between. This CDR3 is built from 15 residues. Germline V gene sequence: CDR1 SGHKS, CDR2 YYEKEE (reference sequence). The CDR3 region is CASLRGGPMNTEAFF. The CDR3 region has the DNA TGTGCCAGCCTCAGAGGGGGTCCCATGAACACTGAAGCTTTCTTT.

This clonotype was seen a few times. The chain uses TRBV6-2 or TRBV6-3 and TRBJ1-5; 10 bases align to TRBD1. In germline, CDR1 is MNHEY, CDR2 SVGEGT. J lost 6 bases, V lost 5 bases, and 4 bases had no gene match. This CDR3 is 14 amino acids long. The CDR3 here is CASSRTGGSQPQHF. The DNA of the CDR3 is TGTGCCAGCAGTCGGACAGGGGGAAGTCAGCCCCAGCATTTT.

This clonotype was seen repeatedly, ten times or more. The J gene is TRBJ2-1, the V gene TRBV4-1; D gene ambiguous. Trimming took 1 base from V and 4 from J, leaving 8 bases between them. The CDR3 is 14 residues long. From germline, CDR1 is MGHRA and CDR2 YSYEKL. This CDR3 is CASSQGTGYNEQFF. CDR3 DNA sequence: TGCGCCAGCAGCCAAGGAACTGGTTACAATGAGCAGTTCTTC.

This clonotype has ten or more counts. CDR3 region: CSAATTGYNEQFF. CDR3 nucleotide sequence: TGCAGTGCTGCGACGACAGGGTACAATGAGCAGTTCTTC. This chain uses TRBV20-1 with TRBJ2-1, with TRBD1 identical over 7 bases. This CDR3 has 13 residues. Germline V gene data show CDR1 as DFQATT and CDR2 as SNEGSKA (reference sequence). The J segment lost 4 bases and the V segment lost 5 bases, leaving 5 bases of the junction unmatched.

This clonotype was detected ten times or more. The chain carries TRBV5-4 and TRBJ1-1; 7 nucleotides align to TRBD1. Trimming took 4 bases from V and 7 from J; bases not matched to a gene: 4. Germline CDR1 is SGHNT and CDR2 is YYREEE (reference sequence). The CDR3 runs to 12 residues. The CDR3 nucleotides are TGTGCCAGCAGCGCCCGGGACAGTGAAGCTTTCTTT. Encoded protein: CASSARDSEAFF.

This clonotype appeared many times. The J gene is TRBJ1-1, the V gene TRBV12-3 or TRBV12-4; no clear D. V was pared by 6 bases and J by 0 bases, with 11 bases between. The CDR3 is made up of 14 amino acids. The CDR3 is CASRGPEVNTEAFF. Here the CDR3 DNA reads TGTGCCAGCAGGGGCCCAGAGGTGAACACTGAAGCTTTCTTT.

At least ten counts were recorded for this clonotype. V and J are TRBV7-2 and TRBJ1-6, with 9 positions matching TRBD1. This CDR3 contains 17 residues. V lost 2 bases and J lost 6; bases outside the gene matches: 8. The V gene's germline CDR1 is SGHTA and CDR2 FQGNSA. This CDR3 reads CASSLKTGGLSNSPLHF. CDR3 sequence (DNA): TGTGCCAGCAGCTTAAAGACAGGGGGTTTAAGTAATTCACCCCTCCACTTT.

Many counts were recorded for this clonotype. The chain combines TRBV29-1 with TRBJ1-4, with TRBD1 as a possible D gene (6 bases). The germline V and J ends were trimmed by 4 bases and 3 bases, with 15 bases remaining between them. The germline CDR1 and CDR2 sequences are SQVTM and ANQGSEA. The length of the CDR3 is 15 residues. The CDR3 sequence: CSVGATGGANEKLFF. The CDR3 DNA reads TGCAGCGTTGGGGCGACAGGAGGAGCTAATGAAAAACTGTTTTTT. The full variable domain, in which reference TRBV29-1 and TRBJ1-4 provide the parts outside the CDR3, is SAVISQKPSRDICQRGTSLTIQCQVDSQVTMMFWYRQQPGQSLTLIATANQGSEATYESGFVIDKFPISRPNLTFSTLTVSNMSPEDSSIYLCSVGATGGANEKLFFGSGTQLSVL.

This clonotype was recorded a few times. The chain has TRBV20-1 and TRBJ1-5; D uncertain. The V and J ends lost 0 bases and 0 bases respectively, with 9 bases between them. CDR1 DFQATT and CDR2 SNEGSKA come from the germline V gene (reference sequence). The CDR3 is made up of 15 amino acids. The DNA of the CDR3 is TGCAGTGCTAGAGACCCCCAGGATAGCAATCAGCCCCAGCATTTT. This codes for CSARDPQDSNQPQHF.

This clonotype was recorded many times. The chain is built from TRBV5-1 and TRBJ2-1, with 10 bases fitting TRBD1. The germline V gene encodes CDR1 SGHRS and CDR2 YFSETQ. The CDR3 runs to 16 residues. V dropped 4 bases and J dropped 2; count of bases not matched to a gene: 6. The CDR3 bases are TGCGCCAGCAGCCGGGACAGGGGCCGTCCCTACAATGAGCAGTTCTTC. Its translation is CASSRDRGRPYNEQFF.

This clonotype occurred many times. V is TRBV5-1 and J is TRBJ2-1; D not certain. The V end was cut by 4 bases, the J end by 4 bases, with 15 bases between. This CDR3 region has 15 residues. CDR1 SGHRS and CDR2 YFSETQ come from the germline V gene. The CDR3 nucleotides are TGCGCCAGCAGCGTATACAGTAGTTCTTACAATGAGCAGTTCTTC. Its translation: CASSVYSSSYNEQFF.

The chain uses TRBV20-1 and TRBJ2-7; D gene unclear. Germline V gene data show CDR1 as DFQATT and CDR2 as SNEGSKA (reference sequence). V dropped 5 bases and J dropped 2 bases, with 19 bases sitting between them. The CDR3 length is 15 residues. For the CDR3, the DNA is TGCAGTGCTCGAGCCATGGCTAACCCGACCTACGAGCAGTACTTC. Amino acids: CSARAMANPTYEQYF.

This clonotype showed up many times. The chain employs TRBV10-3 and TRBJ2-3, with no clear D. Trimming cost V 1 base and J 0 bases, with 8 bases left between them. This CDR3 has 15 residues. The germline V gene has CDR1 ENHRY and CDR2 SYGVKD. CDR3 bases: TGTGCCATCAGTGAGTGGGCAGCTAGCACAGATACGCAGTATTTT. It codes for CAISEWAASTDTQYF.

The sample holds a few counts of this clonotype. V usage is TRBV20-1 and J usage is TRBJ2-5, with D hard to call. The CDR3 has 13 amino acids. The V end was cut by 1 base, the J end by 0 bases, with 6 bases between. Germline lookup yields CDR1 DFQATT and CDR2 SNEGSKA (reference sequence). The chain's CDR3 is CSARVGNQETQYF. In nucleotides, the CDR3 is TGCAGTGCTAGAGTGGGGAACCAAGAGACCCAGTACTTC.

This clonotype has a count of ten or more. This chain connects TRBV7-2 to TRBJ1-2, with D uncertain. V was cut by 0 bases and J by 7 bases, with 9 bases left in between. There are 13 residues in the CDR3. CDR1 and CDR2 from the germline V gene are SGHTA and FQGNSA. The CDR3 region is CASSLATTTGYTF. CDR3 in DNA: TGTGCCAGCAGCTTAGCGACCACCACTGGCTACACCTTC.

V gene TRBV6-2 or TRBV6-3 combines with J gene TRBJ1-5; D gene unclear. The CDR3 loop spans 14 amino acids. V lost 1 base and J 5 bases, leaving 9 bases between the germline ends. CDR1 is MNHEY, CDR2 SVGEGT, per germline. CDR3 in amino acids: CASSYWGGDQPQHF. The CDR3 nucleotides are TGTGCCAGCAGTTACTGGGGTGGGGATCAGCCCCAGCATTTT.

The table lists this clonotype with many counts. The gene calls are TRBV30 and TRBJ1-1; tentative D call: TRBD1 (5 bases). V lost 5 bases, J lost 0 bases, and 16 bases lay in between. CDR3 size: 15 residues. CDR1 and CDR2 (germline): GTSNPN, SVGIG (reference sequence). The CDR3: CAWGGAPALNTEAFF. DNA of the CDR3: TGTGCCTGGGGGGGTGCCCCAGCCCTGAACACTGAAGCTTTCTTT.